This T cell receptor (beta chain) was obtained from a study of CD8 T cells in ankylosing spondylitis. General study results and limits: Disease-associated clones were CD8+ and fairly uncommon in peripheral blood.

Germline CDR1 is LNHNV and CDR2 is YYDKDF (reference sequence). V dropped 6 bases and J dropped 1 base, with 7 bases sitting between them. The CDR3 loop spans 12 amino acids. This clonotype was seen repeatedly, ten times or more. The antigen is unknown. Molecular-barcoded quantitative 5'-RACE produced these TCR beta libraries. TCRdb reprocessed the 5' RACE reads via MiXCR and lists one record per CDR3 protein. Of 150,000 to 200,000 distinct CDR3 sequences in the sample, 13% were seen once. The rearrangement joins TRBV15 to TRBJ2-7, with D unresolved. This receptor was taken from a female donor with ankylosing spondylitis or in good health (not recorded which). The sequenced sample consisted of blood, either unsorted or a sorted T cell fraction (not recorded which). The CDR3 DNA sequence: TGTGCCACCAGTGGCCAATCCTACGAGCAGTACTTC. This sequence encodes CATSGQSYEQYF.